This TCR beta chain originates from a study of naive and memory T cell subsets. This clonotype was seen a few times. Its antigen is currently unknown. Points from the study as a whole: Naive repertoires, especially CD8, held a few larger clonotypes, possibly memory cells re-expressing CD45RA. Over 85% of naive TCR sequences appeared only once, unlike memory subsets.

Two oligonucleotides, mixed equimolar, formed the beta constant-region primer covering TRBC1 and TRBC2. Nested alpha and beta constant-region primers with the SP2 primer drove four PCR rounds on ligated cDNA. Ligation attached a single-stranded oligonucleotide with a 12-nucleotide UMI and the SP2 primer to the cDNA 3' end. MiXCR, applied by TCRdb to the UMI-ligation and nested PCR reads, yields one record per CDR3 protein. The table includes roughly 150,000 distinct CDR3 sequences, roughly 22% detected once. Trimming took 5 bases from V and 1 from J, leaving 7 bases between them. Looked up from germline, CDR1 is SQVTM and CDR2 is ANQGSEA. The CDR3 loop spans 12 amino acids.

The rearrangement links TRBV29-1 to TRBJ2-3; D unresolved. The source material was naive CD4+ T cells from blood. The receptor comes from a human donor in good health. This chain's CDR3 is CSVKAGTDTQYF. The DNA of the CDR3 is TGCAGCGTTAAAGCAGGCACAGATACGCAGTATTTT.